This T cell receptor beta chain came from a study of T cell repertoires in cytomegalovirus infection. This clonotype appeared many times. Germline CDR1 reads SGHTA; CDR2 reads FQGNSA. Trimming cost V 1 base and J 3 bases, with 7 bases left between them. This CDR3 has 14 amino acids. Each CDR3 protein gets one entry after TCRdb re-called the reads with MiXCR. The table has 200,000 to 300,000 distinct CDR3 sequences, 9% to 15% seen once. The source material was PBMCs. The chain recombines TRBV7-2 with TRBJ1-5; no definite D call. The receptor was isolated from a human donor in good health (CMV status not recorded). Some clones in this sample may be carry-over from other donors' samples. The CDR3 DNA sequence: TGTGCCAGCAGCTTAGGGGTAGCCAATCAGCCCCAGCATTTT. The encoded protein is CASSLGVANQPQHF.